What follows are 17 T cell receptor beta chains derived from one specimen sequenced in a study of beta chain features in type 1 diabetes. Whole-study findings and limits: Moderate yet significant TCRB CDR3 shortening was seen in Type 1 diabetes patients in all four CD4+ subsets.

The whole isolated RNA underwent reverse transcription, so sequencing captured expressed TCRB transcripts. Produced via immunoSEQ multiplex PCR; TCRdb's table is partial and in-frame only. This table holds about 390,000 clones, 8.5% to 10% found once. No cognate antigen is known for these TCRs. Sequenced input: central memory CD4+ T cells from blood. All receptors come from a man aged 25-40 years with type 1 diabetes.

This clone was found a few times. The gene calls are TRBV10-3 and TRBJ2-7; 13 bases fit TRBD2. Germline CDR1 and CDR2: ENHRY and SYGVKD. V shed 6 bases and J 7 bases; nucleotides not matched to a gene: 9. This CDR3 is 15 amino acids long. The CDR3 protein is CAIRSLAGGFGEQYF. The CDR3 DNA sequence: TGTGCCATCAGATCACTAGCGGGAGGGTTCGGGGAGCAGTACTTC.

This clone was seen more than once but under ten times. The chain is built from TRBV28 and TRBJ2-4, with D possibly being TRBD1 or TRBD2 (5 bases each). Germline V gene lookup returns CDR1 MDHEN and CDR2 SYDVKM. Between the trimmed V and J ends, which lost 8 bases and 1 base, there was a span of 9 bases. The CDR3 runs 13 residues. The CDR3 bases are TGTGCCAGCTGGGACGGGGCCAAAAACATTCAGTACTTC. Translated, it gives CASWDGAKNIQYF.

CDR3 residues: CACRTGARSYNEQFF. DNA of the CDR3: TGTGCCTGCCGAACAGGGGCGCGCTCCTACAATGAGCAGTTCTTC. This chain uses TRBV30 with TRBJ2-1, with TRBD1 matching over 7 bases. CDR3 length equals 15 residues. Germline-derived CDR1 and CDR2 are GTSNPN and SVGIG (reference sequence). V lost 6 bases to trimming and J lost 0 bases; unmatched junction nucleotides: 8.

This clone was observed a handful of times. This chain joins TRBV6-5 and TRBJ2-3; D remains ambiguous. Per germline, CDR1 MNHEY and CDR2 SVGAGI. This CDR3 has 13 residues. Trimming took off 5 bases at V and 5 bases at J, with 11 bases between the two ends. CDR3 sequence: CASSRSTEDTQYF. CDR3 coding DNA: TGTGCCAGCAGTCGCTCGACGGAAGATACGCAGTATTTT.

There are a few counts of this clone. The rearrangement joins TRBV30 to TRBJ1-1; 7 bases fit TRBD1. The V gene end was trimmed by 3 bases and the J gene end by 1 base; junction bases not matched to a gene: 2. This CDR3 is 13 amino acids long. Germline V gives CDR1 GTSNPN, CDR2 SVGIG (reference sequence). CDR3 DNA sequence: TGTGCCTGGAGGAGACAGGGGAACACTGAAGCTTTCTTT. This sequence encodes CAWRRQGNTEAFF.

This clone was observed a handful of times. The rearrangement links TRBV19 to TRBJ2-6; tentative D call: TRBD2 (6 bases). Trimming left V 7 bases short and J 0 bases short, with 19 bases between. This CDR3 has 18 amino acids. The germline CDR1 and CDR2 sequences are LNHDA and SQIVND (reference sequence). CDR3: CASTSDGSFYSGANVLTF. CDR3 coding DNA: TGTGCCAGTACAAGTGACGGGAGTTTTTACTCTGGGGCCAACGTCCTGACTTTC.

This clone was seen more than once but under ten times. The V gene is TRBV7-9, the J gene TRBJ2-1, with 7 bases fitting TRBD2. Germline V gene lookup returns CDR1 SEHNR and CDR2 FQNEAQ (reference sequence). The junction had 10 bases not matched to a gene; V was cut back by 1 base and J by 4 bases. This CDR3 is built from 17 residues. CDR3 DNA sequence: TGTGCCAGCAGCTTAGGTTCGGGGACTAACCCATACAATGAGCAGTTCTTC. Translating gives CASSLGSGTNPYNEQFF.

The chain carries TRBV18 and TRBJ1-4; TRBD1 agrees at 11 bases. CDR1 is KGHSH, CDR2 LQKENI, per germline. The CDR3 consists of 15 residues. V gave up 5 bases and J gave up 6 bases; unmatched junction bases: 5. The CDR3 reads CASSYRDRGDEKLFF. The CDR3 DNA is TGTGCCAGCTCATACCGGGACAGGGGGGATGAAAAACTGTTTTTT.

The V gene is TRBV7-3, the J gene TRBJ1-3; 7 bases line up with TRBD1. Unmatched junction bases numbered 13, after V lost 5 bases and J lost 0 bases. Germline loops: CDR1 SGHTA, CDR2 FQGTGA. This CDR3 spans 18 amino acids. CDR3 nucleotides: TGTGCCAGCAGCCCCCACCCGACAGGGCCGACCTCTGGAAACACCATATATTTT. This codes for CASSPHPTGPTSGNTIYF.

With respect to this clone: Different DNA sequences within this sample yield the same CDR3. V usage is TRBV28 and J usage is TRBJ2-7; 8 bases are a match to TRBD1. The CDR3 is 14 amino acids. Germline lookup yields CDR1 MDHEN and CDR2 SYDVKM. Trimming removed 4 bases from V and 4 bases from J; junction bases left unmatched: 6. CDR3 DNA: TGTGCCAGCAGTTCCCCCGGACAGGGATACGAGCAGTACTTC. Amino acids: CASSSPGQGYEQYF.

For this clone: Other DNA sequences of this sample code for an identical CDR3. The V gene is TRBV2, the J gene TRBJ1-5; the D gene is possibly TRBD1 (5 bases). CDR1 SNHLY and CDR2 FYNNEI come from the germline V gene. V was clipped by 4 bases and J by 0 bases, with 7 bases between them. The CDR3 has 14 amino acids. CDR3 protein: CASSGQNSNQPQHF. In nucleotides, the CDR3 is TGTGCCAGCAGTGGACAGAATAGCAATCAGCCCCAGCATTTT.

Regarding this clone: It is unclear where the CDR3 begins or ends on the DNA, so no DNA is shown, and the CDR3 is as TCRdb lists it. This chain joins TRBV28 and TRBJ2-7; no DNA check was done on the table's D call, TRBD2. 13 amino acids form the CDR3, both terminal residues included. Germline loops: CDR1 MDHEN, CDR2 SYDVKM. The CDR3 is CASSRGRVAGGSF.

This clone has just a few counts. The CDR3 spells CASSLAGGLANYGYTF. The CDR3 nucleotides read TGTGCCAGCAGCTTAGCCGGCGGTTTAGCGAACTATGGCTACACCTTC. J is TRBJ1-2 and V is TRBV11-2, with D unresolved. V gave up 1 base and J gave up 2 bases, with 14 bases separating them. Per germline, CDR1 SGHAT and CDR2 FQNNGV. CDR3 length equals 16 residues.

In this sample, this clone turned up a few times. The chain employs TRBV5-1 and TRBJ2-1; 10 nucleotides match TRBD2. Germline V lookup: CDR1 SGHRS, CDR2 YFSETQ. This CDR3 contains 16 residues. The V and J ends lost 2 bases and 7 bases, in that order; junction bases with no gene match: 9. The CDR3 DNA is TGCGCCAGCAGCTTTAAAGCGGGAGGGCCAGAGAATGAGCAGTTCTTC. It translates to CASSFKAGGPENEQFF.

Notes on this clone: Mismatch with germline at one junction end may stem from a read error. The CDR3, as DNA: TGCGCCAGCAGCCGCGGGGCAGGGGCTACGAACACCGGGGAGCTGTTTTTT. It is translated as CASSRGAGATNTGELFF. The chain is built from TRBV5-4 and TRBJ2-2; either TRBD1 or TRBD2 may supply D (6 bases each). The CDR3 has 17 amino acids. Germline CDR1 reads SGHNT; CDR2 reads YYREEE (reference sequence).

The V call is TRBV10-3, the J call TRBJ2-3, with D unclear. Germline CDR1 is ENHRY and CDR2 is SYGVKD. The ends were cut back, 6 bases at V and 0 bases at J, with 13 bases in the middle. The CDR3 has 15 amino acids. CDR3 sequence: CAISGPPTSTDTQYF. CDR3 sequence (DNA): TGTGCCATCAGCGGACCCCCAACTAGCACAGATACGCAGTATTTT.

This clone was detected only a few times. The J gene is TRBJ1-5, the V gene TRBV4-1; the D gene is possibly TRBD1 (5 bases). Trimming left V 6 bases short and J 6 bases short, with 12 bases between. Germline CDR1 reads MGHRA; CDR2 reads YSYEKL. The CDR3 runs 13 residues. The CDR3 sequence: CASSGAKSQPQHF. The CDR3 nucleotides read TGCGCCAGCAGTGGGGCTAAAAGTCAGCCCCAGCATTTT.